This TCR beta chain was identified in a study of blood T cell repertoires in COVID-19. About the research overall: Sources were T cells, B-cell-depleted T cells, or PBMCs; the material itself was cDNA or gDNA.

TCRdb keeps only in-frame clones here, not all; method: immunoSEQ multiplex PCR. The sample records hundreds of thousands of clones, more than 80% being singletons. The V end was cut by 0 bases, the J end by 4 bases, with 15 bases between. Looked up from germline, CDR1 is PRHDT and CDR2 is FYEKMQ (reference sequence). The CDR3 loop spans 16 amino acids. In terms of age and location, participants ranged from roughly 18 to 95 years and lived in under 30 US areas. Clinical history as reported by participants underpinned cohort assignment. Symptom resolution, clearance, or two negative PCRs marked donors in Cohort 3 as recovered.

This chain connects TRBV13 to TRBJ1-2; D is ambiguous. The clonotype originates from a man younger than 30 who had recovered from COVID-19. Material for sequencing was PBMCs or T cells enriched from blood (not recorded which). The CDR3 is CASSLGVRTLGYGYTF. In DNA form, the CDR3 reads TGTGCCAGCAGCTTAGGCGTTAGGACTTTGGGCTATGGCTACACCTTC. The full variable domain, in which reference TRBV13 and TRBJ1-2 provide the parts outside the CDR3, is AAGVIQSPRHLIKEKRETATLKCYPIPRHDTVYWYQQGPGQDPQFLISFYEKMQSDKGSIPDRFSAQQFSDYHSELNMSSLELGDSALYFCASSLGVRTLGYGYTFGSGTRLTVV.